This T cell receptor (beta chain) was identified during a study of cytomegalovirus exposure and HLA in healthy donors. As regards this clone: Antigen unknown.

PCR employed 60 Vbeta and 13 Jbeta primers. TCRdb's table, derived via immunoSEQ multiplex PCR, lists solely in-frame clones and lacks some. The repertoire consists of more than 150,000 clones, with about 78% occurring once and the leading ten covering around 1.4%. V was pared by 7 bases and J by 1 base, with 2 bases of the junction left unmatched. Germline V gene sequence: CDR1 MDHEN, CDR2 SYDVKM. CDR3 length equals 14 residues. While unrecorded immune exposures were likely, the donors were nominally healthy when sampled. Study findings and constraints: A link between a missense DCLRE1C variant and TCR beta V- and J-gene trimming emerged from a later analysis. Donors were assumed by presence/absence analyses to have roughly uniform sequencing depth. Overall, around 150 TCR beta chains were annotated as cytomegalovirus-associated.

This sequence originates from a male donor in good health and CMV-seronegative. The gene calls are TRBV28 and TRBJ1-3, with 9 bases fitting TRBD1. Sequencing used PBMCs. The CDR3 sequence: CASTQGASGNTIYF. The CDR3 DNA reads TGTGCCAGCACACAGGGGGCGTCTGGAAACACCATATATTTT. Full variable domain (rest looked up from reference TRBV28 and TRBJ1-3): DVKVTQSSRYLVKRTGEKVFLECVQDMDHENMFWYRQDPGLGLRLIYFSYDVKMKEKGDIPEGYSVSREKKERFSLILESASTNQTSMYLCASTQGASGNTIYFGEGSWLTVV.